This entry lists 14 T cell receptor beta chains sequenced from one sample in a study of blood T cell repertoires in COVID-19. Some clones are missing from TCRdb's copy, which holds only in-frame ones; the method was immunoSEQ multiplex PCR. Of roughly 280,000 clones detected, around 84% appear once; the ten largest clones hold around 5%. The material sequenced was peripheral blood. These receptors were taken from a woman aged 55-70 years with COVID-19, enrolled during active disease.

The chain joins TRBV6-6 to TRBJ2-3, with no clear D. CDR1 is MNHNY and CDR2 is SVGAGI in the germline V gene (reference sequence). Trimming cost V 11 bases and J 6 bases, with 12 bases left between them. The CDR3 is made up of 11 amino acids. The CDR3 sequence: CAVSAVDTQYF. CDR3 DNA sequence: TGTGCCGTCTCCGCGGTGGATACGCAGTATTTT.

The chain combines TRBV5-4 with TRBJ2-1; TRBD2 aligns across 9 bases. This CDR3 is built from 15 residues. J lost 9 bases, V lost 0 bases, and 7 bases had no gene match. Per germline, CDR1 SGHNT and CDR2 YYREEE (reference sequence). CDR3 bases: TGTGCCAGCAGCTTGGAGGGCGGGAGGGCCGTTGAGCAGTTCTTC. Its translation: CASSLEGGRAVEQFF.

The chain combines TRBV4-2 with TRBJ2-1; D call uncertain. V was shortened by 0 bases and J by 10 bases, with 13 bases between the two germline ends. Germline V gene data show CDR1 as LGHNA and CDR2 as YNFKEQ. There are 14 residues in the CDR3. CDR3 protein: CASSQEGKRREQFF. DNA of the CDR3: TGTGCCAGCAGCCAAGAGGGCAAGAGACGCGAGCAGTTCTTC.

The gene calls are TRBV27 and TRBJ1-1; no firm D call. The V end was cut by 4 bases, the J end by 1 base, with 13 bases between. CDR1 is MNHEY and CDR2 is SMNVEV in the germline V gene (reference sequence). The CDR3 loop spans 15 amino acids. The chain's CDR3 is CASSYRGWRNTEAFF. CDR3 DNA sequence: TGTGCCAGCAGTTATCGGGGATGGAGGAACACTGAAGCTTTCTTT.

Concerning this clone: At one of its ends the junction is not consistent with the germline gene, which may arise from a read error. The V call is TRBV7-2, the J call TRBJ2-2; D is unclear. The CDR3 has 15 amino acids. Looked up from germline, CDR1 is SGHTA and CDR2 is FQGNSA. The CDR3 nucleotides read TGTGCCAGCAGCTTTCAACAGCTGAACGCCGGGGAGCTGTTTTTT. Translating gives CASSFQQLNAGELFF.

This rearrangement joins TRBV11-1 to TRBJ2-2; a possible D gene is TRBD1 (5 bases). Between the trimmed V and J ends, which lost 1 base and 6 bases, there was a span of 6 bases. The length of the CDR3 is 13 residues. Per the germline V gene, CDR1 is SGHAT and CDR2 is FQDESV (reference sequence). CDR3 coding DNA: TGTGCCAGCAGCTTAGGCAGGGCCGGGGAGCTGTTTTTT. Residues: CASSLGRAGELFF.

The chain carries TRBV5-4 and TRBJ2-5; no reliable D call. The CDR3 length is 16 residues. Per germline, CDR1 SGHNT and CDR2 YYREEE (reference sequence). V lost 2 bases and J 1 base, leaving 15 bases between the germline ends. This chain's CDR3 is CASSFFLPGSQETQYF. The CDR3 nucleotides read TGTGCCAGCAGCTTTTTCTTGCCAGGCTCCCAAGAGACCCAGTACTTC.

The rearrangement joins TRBV6-5 to TRBJ2-7, with TRBD2 identical over 9 bases. There are 14 residues in the CDR3. J was trimmed by 3 bases and V by 7 bases; bases with no gene match: 7. Looked up from germline, CDR1 is MNHEY and CDR2 is SVGAGI. The CDR3 is CASKGLAGIYEQYF. The CDR3 DNA sequence: TGTGCCAGCAAAGGCCTAGCGGGGATCTACGAGCAGTACTTC.

The chain joins TRBV5-1 to TRBJ1-6; D unclear. CDR3 length: 16 amino acids. From germline, CDR1 is SGHRS and CDR2 YFSETQ. Trimming left V 0 bases short and J 6 bases short, with 13 bases between. The CDR3 here is CASSLDRGVGNSPLHF. Written as DNA, the CDR3 is TGCGCCAGCAGCTTGGACCGCGGGGTGGGTAATTCACCCCTCCACTTT.

The chain links TRBV10-1 to TRBJ2-4; possible D gene TRBD2, 5 bases. Deletions cut 6 bases from V and 10 bases from J, with 16 bases between. Germline V lookup: CDR1 WNHNN, CDR2 SYGVQD (reference sequence). The CDR3 has 13 amino acids. Written as DNA, the CDR3 is TGCGCCAGCAGAGAGACTCCTTCGGGGATTCAGTACTTC. Translation gives CASRETPSGIQYF.

DNA for the CDR3: TGTGCCAGTAGTATGAGGGCGGGACCACACGGCTACACCTTC. Translating gives CASSMRAGPHGYTF. V is TRBV19 and J is TRBJ1-2, with a weak D call TRBD1 (5 bases). This CDR3 region has 14 residues. In germline, CDR1 is LNHDA, CDR2 SQIVND (reference sequence). Trimming cost V 3 bases and J 8 bases, with 16 bases left between them.

A single count supports this clone. V is TRBV28 and J is TRBJ2-1; 8 bases are shared with TRBD2. This CDR3 region has 14 residues. The J segment lost 6 bases and the V segment lost 6 bases, leaving 7 bases of the junction unmatched. The germline V gene has CDR1 MDHEN and CDR2 SYDVKM. The CDR3 sequence: CASSREGLFNEQFF. The CDR3 bases are TGTGCCAGCAGCCGGGAGGGCCTTTTCAATGAGCAGTTCTTC. The full variable domain, its missing parts supplied by reference TRBV28 and TRBJ2-1, is DVKVTQSSRYLVKRTGEKVFLECVQDMDHENMFWYRQDPGLGLRLIYFSYDVKMKEKGDIPEGYSVSREKKERFSLILESASTNQTSMYLCASSREGLFNEQFFGPGTRLTVL.

The genes are TRBV21-1 and TRBJ2-7; the table's D call of TRBD2 was not tested on the DNA. TRBV21-1 is tagged as a pseudogene. This CDR3 spans 19 amino acids. CDR3 region: CASSKVKAEPLYSSYEQYF. The CDR3 DNA follows: TGTGCCAGCAGCAAAGTAAAAGCGGAGCCCCTCTACTCTTCCTACGAGCAGTACTTC.

This clone occurred once. This chain connects TRBV11-3 to TRBJ2-3; the match to TRBD1 covers 9 bases. Germline loops: CDR1 SGHNT, CDR2 YENEEA. The V gene end was trimmed by 5 bases and the J gene end by 4 bases; junction bases not matched to a gene: 4. This CDR3 is 14 amino acids long. The CDR3 loop reads CASSLRTGADTQYF. The DNA of the CDR3 is TGTGCCAGCAGCCTACGGACAGGGGCAGATACGCAGTATTTT. Looking up the rest from reference TRBV11-3 and TRBJ2-3 gives the full variable domain: EAGVVQSPRYKIIEKKQPVAFWCNPISGHNTLYWYLQNLGQGPELLIRYENEEAVDDSQLPKDRFSAERLKGVDSTLKIQPAELGDSAVYLCASSLRTGADTQYFGPGTRLTVL.